This T cell receptor (beta chain) was retrieved from a study of lung T cells in sarcoidosis with Löfgren's syndrome. Study-wide findings and caveats: Paired TRAV12-1/TRBV2 TCRs showed CDR3 homology and preferential pairing. Shared TRAV12-1 and TRBV2 CDR3 motifs were reported across several patients. Sarcoidosis antigen recognition was only suggested, antigen unidentified. Versus controls, Löfgren's syndrome patients reportedly showed TRAV12-1 and TRBV2 as most expanded.

To note about this clonotype: Antigen specificity is unknown.

This CDR3 has 15 residues. CDR1 SNHLY and CDR2 FYNNEI come from the germline V gene. Between the trimmed V and J ends, which lost 7 bases and 4 bases, there was a span of 19 bases. TCRdb redid the calling of the reads with MiXCR, one entry per CDR3 protein. The sample includes tens of thousands of distinct CDR3 sequences, 21% of them seen just once. Sequencing was carried out using CD4+ T cells from PBMCs. The source of this sequence is a human donor with sarcoidosis (Löfgren's syndrome or another form), or a control subject (not recorded which). This chain joins TRBV2 and TRBJ1-2; D gene uncertain. CDR3 coding DNA: TGTGCCAGCATGGTCAGATCCGCTGTCAGCTATGGCTACACCTTC. Amino acids: CASMVRSAVSYGYTF.